Presented here are 15 T cell receptor beta chains from one specimen sequenced in a study of OX40 agonist ivuxolimab in advanced cancers. TCRdb keeps only in-frame clones here, not all; method: immunoSEQ multiplex PCR. The sample records under 45,000 clones, 74% being singletons. Sequenced here: CD4+ or CD8+ T cells sorted from blood, sampled in a trial of the OX40 agonist ivuxolimab. These receptor sequences come from an adult with an advanced solid tumor such as melanoma, head and neck, liver or kidney cancer.

The chain links TRBV6-1 to TRBJ2-3; TRBD2 might be the D (6 bases). CDR3 length: 13 amino acids. CDR1 is MNHNS, CDR2 SASEGT, per germline. Trimming removed 2 bases from V and 4 bases from J, with 7 bases in between. The CDR3 region is CASSEWGADTQYF. The CDR3 DNA sequence: TGTGCCAGCAGTGAATGGGGGGCAGATACGCAGTATTTT.

This clone occurred a few times. V usage is TRBV2 and J usage is TRBJ1-2, with D unclear. The germline V gene has CDR1 SNHLY and CDR2 FYNNEI. CDR3 length equals 11 residues. The ends were cut back, 5 bases at V and 11 bases at J, with 12 bases in the middle. As DNA, the CDR3 is TGTGCCAGCAGTTTGGACTTAGGTTACACCTTC. It codes for CASSLDLGYTF. The whole variable domain, filled in from reference TRBV2 and TRBJ1-2, reads EPEVTQTPSHQVTQMGQEVILRCVPISNHLYFYWYRQILGQKVEFLVSFYNNEISEKSEIFDDQFSVERPDGSNFTLKIRSTKLEDSAMYFCASSLDLGYTFGSGTRLTVV.

The chain is built from TRBV30 and TRBJ2-1; D not certain. V was trimmed by 4 bases and J by 2 bases, leaving 12 bases between them. Germline-derived CDR1 and CDR2 are GTSNPN and SVGIG (reference sequence). The CDR3 length is 14 residues. In nucleotides, the CDR3 is TGTGCCTGGAATTTGGGCGACACCTACAATGAGCAGTTCTTC. Its translation: CAWNLGDTYNEQFF.

The V gene is TRBV27, the J gene TRBJ1-2; D is ambiguous. This CDR3 has 13 residues. The germline V gene encodes CDR1 MNHEY and CDR2 SMNVEV (reference sequence). V lost 5 bases and J lost 0, with 7 bases in between. The CDR3 nucleotides read TGTGCCAGCAGTCGGACGTCTAACTATGGCTACACCTTC. Translation gives CASSRTSNYGYTF.

This clone was observed once. The chain couples TRBV5-1 to TRBJ1-4, with no clear D. V was trimmed by 0 bases and J by 0 bases, leaving 6 bases between them. The CDR3 has 15 amino acids. The germline V gene encodes CDR1 SGHRS and CDR2 YFSETQ. The CDR3 reads CASSLGSATNEKLFF. CDR3 coding DNA: TGCGCCAGCAGCTTGGGGAGTGCAACTAATGAAAAACTGTTTTTT.

The table lists this clone with a few counts. This chain connects TRBV18 to TRBJ1-5; D is unresolved. CDR3 length equals 15 residues. V was pared by 3 bases and J by 0 bases, with 9 bases between. CDR1 is KGHSH, CDR2 LQKENI, per germline. The chain's CDR3 is CASSPVGYSNQPQHF. As DNA, the CDR3 is TGTGCCAGCTCACCGGTAGGATATAGCAATCAGCCCCAGCATTTT.

J is TRBJ1-1 and V is TRBV10-3; D remains unclear. The CDR3 contains 13 residues. Per the germline V gene, CDR1 is ENHRY and CDR2 is SYGVKD. The V end was cut by 3 bases, the J end by 0 bases, with 5 bases between. CDR3 in DNA: TGTGCCATCAGTGATGAGGTGAACACTGAAGCTTTCTTT. Translation: CAISDEVNTEAFF.

CDR3 sequence reads: CASSATVPGNTIYF. The CDR3, as DNA: TGTGCCAGCAGCGCCACGGTTCCTGGAAACACCATATATTTT. The chain recombines TRBV9 with TRBJ1-3, with D hard to call. Germline V gives CDR1 SGDLS, CDR2 YYNGEE. The CDR3 loop spans 14 amino acids. V was pared by 3 bases and J by 2 bases, with 9 bases between.

J is TRBJ1-2 and V is TRBV4-2; the D gene is possibly TRBD1 (5 bases). CDR1 is LGHNA and CDR2 is YNFKEQ in the germline V gene. The CDR3 has 13 amino acids. V lost 0 bases, J lost 5 bases, and 7 bases lay in between. CDR3 DNA sequence: TGTGCCAGCAGCCAAGAGGGGCTTTATGGCTACACCTTC. Its translation: CASSQEGLYGYTF.

The J gene is TRBJ2-1, the V gene TRBV5-1, with 10 bases lining up with TRBD2. CDR1 and CDR2 (germline): SGHRS, YFSETQ. The CDR3 covers 14 residues. With 4 bases clipped from V and 10 bases from J, the junction kept 8 bases outside the gene matches. The DNA for the CDR3 is TGCGCCAGCAGCCCCAGAGAGCGGGAGGGGGAGCAGTTCTTC. Translating gives CASSPREREGEQFF.

The V and J genes are TRBV5-6 and TRBJ2-1; the match to TRBD1 covers 8 bases. Germline V gene sequence: CDR1 SGHDT, CDR2 YYEEEE. V was pared by 3 bases and J by 4 bases, with 9 bases of the junction left unmatched. The CDR3 consists of 16 residues. The CDR3 spells CASSWTGTVEYNEQFF. The CDR3 nucleotides are TGTGCCAGCAGCTGGACAGGGACAGTAGAATACAATGAGCAGTTCTTC.

The V call is TRBV6-5, the J call TRBJ2-7, with TRBD1 matching 7 bases. This CDR3 comprises 14 residues. V gave up 5 bases and J gave up 5 bases; unmatched junction bases: 9. Germline CDR1 and CDR2: MNHEY and SVGAGI. CDR3 loop: CASSLDRDRDEQYF. The CDR3 DNA is TGTGCCAGCAGTCTAGACAGGGACCGGGACGAGCAGTACTTC.

The chain employs TRBV5-8 and TRBJ1-1; D is unresolved. Germline lookup yields CDR1 SGHTS and CDR2 YDEGEE. The CDR3 extends over 14 amino acids. The V gene lost 0 bases and the J gene lost 1 base, with 7 bases spanning the gap. The CDR3 nucleotides read TGTGCCAGCAGCTTGGGGGCGCGGAACACTGAAGCTTTCTTT. Its translation: CASSLGARNTEAFF.

The chain has TRBV21-1 and TRBJ2-7; the table names TRBD1, a call not compared with the DNA. TRBV21-1 is a documented pseudogene. This CDR3 is built from 14 residues. The DNA for the CDR3 is TGTGCCAGGCAGACCGGGACAGGGACCTACGAGCAGTACTTC. Its translation is CARQTGTGTYEQYF.

The chain joins TRBV19 to TRBJ2-1; D may match TRBD1 or TRBD2 (6 bases each). Per the germline V gene, CDR1 is LNHDA and CDR2 is SQIVND (reference sequence). The CDR3 sequence is 14 residues long. V dropped 7 bases and J dropped 9 bases, with 19 bases sitting between them. CDR3 nucleotide sequence: TGTGCCAGTATGAGGGGGGCGATAGAAGGTGAGCAGTTCTTC. Amino acid sequence: CASMRGAIEGEQFF. Based on the CDR3 plus reference TRBV19 and TRBJ2-1, the full variable domain is DGGITQSPKYLFRKEGQNVTLSCEQNLNHDAMYWYRQDPGQGLRLIYYSQIVNDFQKGDIAEGYSVSREKKESFPLTVTSAQKNPTAFYLCASMRGAIEGEQFFGPGTRLTVL.